This entry lists 27 T cell receptor beta chains sequenced from one sample in a study of shared clonotypes between healthy human individuals. Naivety among CD8 cells was defined by CD45RO negativity and positive CCR7 selection, thereby excluding terminally differentiated effector memory CD45RA+ cells. Clones were read by immunoSEQ multiplex PCR, and TCRdb kept only the in-frame ones, dropping some. The repertoire holds about 1.9 million clones, with just under 95% as singletons. The material sequenced was naive CD8+ T cells from PBMCs. The receptors come from a man younger than 35 in good health. Some clones in this sample may be carry-over from other donors' samples.

This clone was detected only once. Within the sample, other DNA sequences also encode this same CDR3. The chain employs TRBV4-2 and TRBJ2-7; a weak D match, TRBD2 (5 bases). This CDR3 spans 15 amino acids. Trimming pared 0 bases from V and 3 bases from J, leaving 12 bases between. Germline assignment: CDR1 LGHNA and CDR2 YNFKEQ. The CDR3 here is CASSQDSSGGYEQYF. The DNA of the CDR3 is TGTGCCAGCAGCCAAGACTCCAGCGGTGGCTACGAGCAGTACTTC.

DNA of the CDR3: TGTGCCAGCAGTTCTTCCTTCAGCTTAGCGGGAGGCTTGAACGAGCAGTACTTC. Its translation is CASSSSFSLAGGLNEQYF. This chain joins TRBV27 and TRBJ2-7; TRBD2 agrees at 10 bases. V trimming: 4 bases; J trimming: 5 bases; junction bases outside the gene matches: 17. The germline V gene has CDR1 MNHEY and CDR2 SMNVEV (reference sequence). The CDR3 covers 18 residues.

The genes are TRBV7-3 and TRBJ2-3; D possibly matches TRBD1 or TRBD2 (6 bases each). The CDR3 consists of 17 residues. The V end was cut by 2 bases, the J end by 9 bases, with 24 bases between. The germline gives CDR1 SGHTA, CDR2 FQGTGA. In nucleotides, the CDR3 is TGTGCCAGCAGCTTATTCCCCCAGGGTGCGAGGGGGGTCACGCAGTATTTT. Its translation is CASSLFPQGARGVTQYF.

The chain is built from TRBV28 and TRBJ2-7, with D perhaps being TRBD1 or TRBD2 (5 bases each). Between the trimmed V and J ends, which lost 3 bases and 3 bases, there was a span of 15 bases. The CDR3 consists of 15 residues. Germline V lookup: CDR1 MDHEN, CDR2 SYDVKM. Here the CDR3 reads CASSFPGAGDYEQYF. The DNA of the CDR3 is TGTGCCAGCAGTTTCCCCGGGGCTGGGGACTACGAGCAGTACTTC.

The CDR3 sequence: CASSKSHDGGTEAFF. The CDR3 DNA is TGTGCCAGCAGCAAGTCCCATGATGGGGGAACTGAAGCTTTCTTT. The J gene is TRBJ1-1, the V gene TRBV14; D may be TRBD1 (5 bases). Germline lookup yields CDR1 SGHDN and CDR2 FVKESK. Trimming left V 5 bases short and J 5 bases short, with 18 bases between. The CDR3 has 15 amino acids.

The chain couples TRBV14 to TRBJ2-7; TRBD1 agrees at 9 bases. The CDR3 totals 15 residues. V gave up 2 bases and J gave up 2 bases; unmatched junction bases: 4. Germline CDR1 reads SGHDN; CDR2 reads FVKESK. The CDR3 DNA is TGTGCCAGCAGCCAACCGGGACAGGGCCCCTACGAGCAGTACTTC. Protein product: CASSQPGQGPYEQYF. The full variable domain, rest sourced from reference TRBV14 and TRBJ2-7, is EAGVTQFPSHSVIEKGQTVTLRCDPISGHDNLYWYRRVMGKEIKFLLHFVKESKQDESGMPNNRFLAERTGGTYSTLKVQPAELEDSGVYFCASSQPGQGPYEQYFGPGTRLTVT.

The chain has TRBV29-1 and TRBJ1-3; perhaps TRBD1 as D (6 bases). Germline-derived CDR1 and CDR2 are SQVTM and ANQGSEA. V was clipped by 0 bases and J by 2 bases, with 8 bases between them. The length of the CDR3 is 14 residues. The CDR3 region is CSVEERQAGNTIYF. The CDR3 DNA reads as TGCAGCGTTGAAGAGCGACAGGCTGGAAACACCATATATTTT.

The genes are TRBV28 and TRBJ2-1; TRBD1 aligns across 9 bases. With V trimmed by 5 bases and J by 5 bases, 4 bases remained unmatched. This CDR3 region has 14 residues. Germline V gene lookup returns CDR1 MDHEN and CDR2 SYDVKM. The CDR3 DNA reads TGTGCCAGCAGTCAGACAGGGGGGGACAATGAGCAGTTCTTC. Translated, it gives CASSQTGGDNEQFF.

This clone was seen a few times. J is TRBJ1-1 and V is TRBV4-1; no clear D gene. Germline V lookup: CDR1 MGHRA, CDR2 YSYEKL. The CDR3 consists of 13 residues. V was pared by 2 bases and J by 0 bases, with 4 bases between. CDR3 coding DNA: TGCGCCAGCAGCCAATTCTTGAACACTGAAGCTTTCTTT. This codes for CASSQFLNTEAFF.

This clone was found once. V usage is TRBV6-1 and J usage is TRBJ2-7; no clear D gene. V lost 0 bases and J 2 bases, leaving 8 bases between the germline ends. The CDR3 spans 14 residues. From germline, CDR1 is MNHNS and CDR2 SASEGT. The CDR3, as DNA: TGTGCCAGCAGTGAAGCGCAATTCACCTACGAGCAGTACTTC. Encoded protein: CASSEAQFTYEQYF.

The CDR3 nucleotides are TGTGCCAGCAGTTTTCGAGCGGTTAGCGGCGAGCAGTACTTC. Its translation: CASSFRAVSGEQYF. V usage is TRBV27 and J usage is TRBJ2-7; a weak D match, TRBD2 (6 bases). With 3 bases removed from V and 6 bases from J, the gap between germline ends came to 15 bases. CDR3 size: 14 residues. The germline V gene encodes CDR1 MNHEY and CDR2 SMNVEV (reference sequence).

This rearrangement joins TRBV2 to TRBJ2-6; D not resolved. The ends were cut back, 5 bases at V and 7 bases at J, with 12 bases in the middle. The CDR3 is 14 residues long. CDR1 is SNHLY and CDR2 is FYNNEI in the germline V gene. The CDR3, as DNA: TGTGCCAGCAGTTCCGGGCCCTATGCCAACGTCCTGACTTTC. It translates to CASSSGPYANVLTF. The full variable domain, rest sourced from reference TRBV2 and TRBJ2-6, is EPEVTQTPSHQVTQMGQEVILRCVPISNHLYFYWYRQILGQKVEFLVSFYNNEISEKSEIFDDQFSVERPDGSNFTLKIRSTKLEDSAMYFCASSSGPYANVLTFGAGSRLTVL.

In nucleotides, the CDR3 is TGTGCCAGCAGCGTCTCTAGCGGGAGTCGGTACGAGCAGTACTTC. Its translation: CASSVSSGSRYEQYF. This chain joins TRBV11-2 and TRBJ2-7; 10 nucleotides line up with TRBD2. Per germline, CDR1 SGHAT and CDR2 FQNNGV. With 5 bases clipped from V and 4 bases from J, the junction kept 8 bases outside the gene matches. The CDR3 length is 15 residues.

The chain employs TRBV12-5 and TRBJ2-2; D is unresolved. The CDR3 totals 14 residues. CDR1 is LGHNT and CDR2 is FRNRAP in the germline V gene. Trimming took 4 bases from V and 4 from J, leaving 10 bases between them. Here the CDR3 reads CASGSPASTGELFF. CDR3 in DNA: TGTGCTAGTGGTTCCCCTGCGAGCACCGGGGAGCTGTTTTTT.

V and J are TRBV7-3 and TRBJ2-7; no definite D call. The length of the CDR3 is 15 residues. The germline V gene encodes CDR1 SGHTA and CDR2 FQGTGA. The V end lost 0 bases, the J end lost 1 base, and 10 bases lay between the germline ends. CDR3 region: CASSLTPSVSYEQYF. Written as DNA, the CDR3 is TGTGCCAGCAGCTTAACACCGTCAGTTTCCTACGAGCAGTACTTC. Looking up the rest from reference TRBV7-3 and TRBJ2-7 gives the full variable domain: GAGVSQTPSNKVTEKGKYVELRCDPISGHTALYWYRQSLGQGPEFLIYFQGTGAADDSGLPNDRFFAVRPEGSVSTLKIQRTERGDSAVYLCASSLTPSVSYEQYFGPGTRLTVT.

The rearrangement joins TRBV28 to TRBJ2-7, with TRBD1 identical over 10 bases. Germline assignment: CDR1 MDHEN and CDR2 SYDVKM. This CDR3 has 15 residues. Unmatched junction bases numbered 7, after V lost 6 bases and J lost 2 bases. The CDR3 nucleotides read TGTGCCAGCAGGTCGGGACAGGGGACGGCCTACGAGCAGTACTTC. It codes for CASRSGQGTAYEQYF.

The CDR3 DNA sequence: TGTGCCAGCAGCTTTCCCTATACAGAAGATAATGAAGCTTTCTTT. Protein: CASSFPYTEDNEAFF. V usage is TRBV11-2 and J usage is TRBJ1-1; D gene ambiguous. Germline loops: CDR1 SGHAT, CDR2 FQNNGV. This CDR3 is built from 15 residues. The ends were cut back, 3 bases at V and 7 bases at J, with 18 bases in the middle.

This chain uses TRBV4-3 with TRBJ1-2; D is undetermined. V was cut by 0 bases and J by 7 bases, with 15 bases left in between. Germline V gene data show CDR1 as LGHNA and CDR2 as YSLEER. The CDR3 contains 15 residues. CDR3 sequence: CASSQDLEGARGYTF. Here the CDR3 DNA reads TGCGCCAGCAGCCAAGATTTGGAGGGAGCGCGTGGCTACACCTTC.

The rearrangement uses TRBV28 and TRBJ2-1; TRBD2 aligns across 8 bases. This CDR3 region has 13 residues. Germline V gene sequence: CDR1 MDHEN, CDR2 SYDVKM. Germline trimming cut 8 bases from V and 4 bases from J; bases unmatched to any gene: 4. CDR3 sequence reads: CASAGLEYNEQFF. The CDR3 DNA reads as TGTGCCAGCGCGGGACTAGAATACAATGAGCAGTTCTTC.

This clone was observed once. The rearrangement links TRBV7-9 to TRBJ1-5, with D tentatively TRBD1 (5 bases). CDR3 length equals 15 residues. CDR1 and CDR2 (germline): SEHNR, FQNEAQ (reference sequence). Between the trimmed V and J ends, which lost 1 base and 7 bases, there was a span of 14 bases. The CDR3 bases are TGTGCCAGCAGCTTAGGGCGGGGGATGGGCCAGCCCCAGCATTTT. Protein: CASSLGRGMGQPQHF.

The gene calls are TRBV28 and TRBJ2-7; 8 nucleotides align to TRBD1. With 5 bases clipped from V and 2 bases from J, the junction kept 5 bases outside the gene matches. The germline CDR1 and CDR2 sequences are MDHEN and SYDVKM. The CDR3 extends over 14 amino acids. CDR3 sequence: CASSAGTGPYEQYF. The CDR3 nucleotides read TGTGCCAGCAGTGCTGGGACAGGCCCCTACGAGCAGTACTTC.

This clone showed up just once. V and J are TRBV9 and TRBJ2-7; 7 nucleotides agree with TRBD1. From germline, CDR1 is SGDLS and CDR2 YYNGEE. The CDR3 runs 15 residues. The J segment lost 0 bases and the V segment lost 3 bases, leaving 6 bases of the junction unmatched. The CDR3 nucleotides are TGTGCCAGCAGCGCCGGACAGGCCCACTCCTACGAGCAGTACTTC. Its translation is CASSAGQAHSYEQYF.

CDR3 DNA sequence: TGCGCCAGCAGCCTCCGACTAGCGGGTGATAATGAGCAGTTCTTC. Translated, it gives CASSLRLAGDNEQFF. V and J are TRBV4-1 and TRBJ2-1; 10 nucleotides line up with TRBD2. This CDR3 contains 15 residues. V shed 4 bases, J shed 7 bases, and the junction held 7 bases outside the gene matches. Germline-derived CDR1 and CDR2 are MGHRA and YSYEKL.

The chain links TRBV4-1 to TRBJ2-1; D possibly corresponds to TRBD2 (6 bases). The CDR3 spans 15 residues. CDR1 and CDR2 from the germline V gene are MGHRA and YSYEKL. V gave up 4 bases and J gave up 4 bases, with 14 bases separating them. The CDR3 bases are TGCGCCAGCAGCCGAGACCGGGACTTTTACAATGAGCAGTTCTTC. It translates to CASSRDRDFYNEQFF.

The chain combines TRBV4-1 with TRBJ2-7; 8 nucleotides line up with TRBD2. CDR1 is MGHRA, CDR2 YSYEKL, per germline. There are 16 residues in the CDR3. J gave up 0 bases and V 4 bases, and 8 bases lay outside the gene matches. As DNA, the CDR3 is TGCGCCAGCAGCCGTCAGCTAGCGGGTAGCTCCTACGAGCAGTACTTC. It translates to CASSRQLAGSSYEQYF.

The chain recombines TRBV6-6 with TRBJ2-1; TRBD1 matches 11 bases. The CDR3 length is 16 residues. The V segment lost 6 bases and the J segment 4 bases; nucleotides outside the gene matches: 8. Germline assignment: CDR1 MNHNY and CDR2 SVGAGI (reference sequence). This CDR3 reads CASSLTRDRGYNEQFF. The CDR3 DNA sequence: TGTGCCAGCAGCCTCACGCGGGACAGGGGGTACAATGAGCAGTTCTTC.

Details on this clone: This specimen includes other DNA sequences encoding the same CDR3. This sequence joins TRBV19 and TRBJ2-3; D is uncertain. V shed 10 bases and J shed 0 bases, with 2 bases lying between them. The germline gives CDR1 LNHDA, CDR2 SQIVND (reference sequence). This CDR3 spans 10 amino acids. The CDR3 DNA reads TGTGCCACCAGCACAGATACGCAGTATTTT. This encodes CATSTDTQYF.